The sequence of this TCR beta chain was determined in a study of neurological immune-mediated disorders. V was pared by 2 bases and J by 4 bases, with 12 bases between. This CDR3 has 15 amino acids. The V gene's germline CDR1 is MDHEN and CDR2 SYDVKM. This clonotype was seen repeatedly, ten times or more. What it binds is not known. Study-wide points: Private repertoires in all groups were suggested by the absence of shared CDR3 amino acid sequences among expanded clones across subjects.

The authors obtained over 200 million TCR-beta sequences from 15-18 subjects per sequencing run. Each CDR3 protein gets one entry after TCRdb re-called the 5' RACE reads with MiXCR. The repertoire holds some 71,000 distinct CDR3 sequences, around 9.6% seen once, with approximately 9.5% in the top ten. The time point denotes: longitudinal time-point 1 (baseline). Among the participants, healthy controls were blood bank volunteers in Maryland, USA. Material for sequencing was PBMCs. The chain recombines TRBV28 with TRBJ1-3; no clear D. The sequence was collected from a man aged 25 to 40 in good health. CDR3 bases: TGTGCCAGCAGTTTAATATCGAGCGACGGAAACACCATATATTTT. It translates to CASSLISSDGNTIYF.